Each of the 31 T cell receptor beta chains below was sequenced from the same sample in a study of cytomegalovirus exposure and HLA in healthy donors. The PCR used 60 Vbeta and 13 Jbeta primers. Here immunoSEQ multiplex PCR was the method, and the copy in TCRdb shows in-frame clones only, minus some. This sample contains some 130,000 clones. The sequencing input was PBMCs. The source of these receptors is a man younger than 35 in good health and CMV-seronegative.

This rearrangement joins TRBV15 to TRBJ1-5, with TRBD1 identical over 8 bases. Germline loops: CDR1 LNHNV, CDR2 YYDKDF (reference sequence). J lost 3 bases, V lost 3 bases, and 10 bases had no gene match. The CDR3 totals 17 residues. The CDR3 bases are TGTGCCACCAGCAGGCTATTGACAGGGGTGGACAATCAGCCCCAGCATTTT. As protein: CATSRLLTGVDNQPQHF.

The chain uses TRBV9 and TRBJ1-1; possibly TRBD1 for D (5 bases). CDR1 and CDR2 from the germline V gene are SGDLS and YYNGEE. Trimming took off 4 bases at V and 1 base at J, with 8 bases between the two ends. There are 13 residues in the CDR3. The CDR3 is CASSFRENTEAFF. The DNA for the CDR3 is TGTGCCAGCAGCTTCAGGGAGAACACTGAAGCTTTCTTT.

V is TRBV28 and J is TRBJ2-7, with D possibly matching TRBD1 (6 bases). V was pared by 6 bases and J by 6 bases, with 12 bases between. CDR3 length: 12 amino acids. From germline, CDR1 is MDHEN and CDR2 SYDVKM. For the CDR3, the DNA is TGTGCCAGCAGCTTCGGACAGATCGAGCAGTACTTC. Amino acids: CASSFGQIEQYF.

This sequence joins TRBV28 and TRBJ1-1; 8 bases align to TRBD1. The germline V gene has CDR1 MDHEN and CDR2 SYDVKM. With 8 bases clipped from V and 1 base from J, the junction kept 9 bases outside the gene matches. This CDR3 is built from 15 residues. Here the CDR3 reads CASGLPDRANTEAFF. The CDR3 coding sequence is TGTGCCAGCGGACTTCCGGACAGGGCGAACACTGAAGCTTTCTTT.

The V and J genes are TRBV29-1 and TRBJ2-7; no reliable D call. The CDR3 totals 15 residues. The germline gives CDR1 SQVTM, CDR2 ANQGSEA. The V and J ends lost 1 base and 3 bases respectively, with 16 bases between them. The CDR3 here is CSVEGAEYQSYEQYF. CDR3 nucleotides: TGCAGCGTTGAAGGTGCAGAATACCAAAGCTACGAGCAGTACTTC.

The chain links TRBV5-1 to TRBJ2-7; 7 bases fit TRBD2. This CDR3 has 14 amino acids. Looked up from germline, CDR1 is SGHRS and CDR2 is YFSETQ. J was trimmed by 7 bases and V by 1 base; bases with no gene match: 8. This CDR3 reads CASSLPYGEGEQYF. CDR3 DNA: TGCGCCAGCAGCTTGCCGTACGGGGAGGGAGAGCAGTACTTC.

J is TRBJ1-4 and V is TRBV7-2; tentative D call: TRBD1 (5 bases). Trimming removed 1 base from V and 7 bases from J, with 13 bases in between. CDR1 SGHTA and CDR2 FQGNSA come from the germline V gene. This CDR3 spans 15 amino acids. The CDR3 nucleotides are TGTGCCAGCAGCTTAGAGCCGGGGGGGGGTGAAAAACTGTTTTTT. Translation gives CASSLEPGGGEKLFF.

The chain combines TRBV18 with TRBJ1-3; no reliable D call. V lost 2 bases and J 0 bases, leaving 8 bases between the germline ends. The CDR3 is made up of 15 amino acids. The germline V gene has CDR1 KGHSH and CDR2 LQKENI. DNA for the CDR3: TGTGCCAGCTCACCAGGGAGCAGCTCTGGAAACACCATATATTTT. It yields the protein CASSPGSSSGNTIYF.

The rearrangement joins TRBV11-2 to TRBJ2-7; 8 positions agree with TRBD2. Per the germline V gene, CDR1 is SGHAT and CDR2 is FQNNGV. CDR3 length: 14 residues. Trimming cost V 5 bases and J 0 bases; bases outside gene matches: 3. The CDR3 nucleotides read TGTGCCAGCAGCCGGACTAGCACCTCCTACGAGCAGTACTTC. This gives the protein CASSRTSTSYEQYF. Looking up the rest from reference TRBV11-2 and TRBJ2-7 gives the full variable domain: EAGVAQSPRYKIIEKRQSVAFWCNPISGHATLYWYQQILGQGPKLLIQFQNNGVVDDSQLPKDRFSAERLKGVDSTLKIQPAKLEDSAVYLCASSRTSTSYEQYFGPGTRLTVT.

The CDR3 spells CAISEQQVLGELFF. CDR3 DNA: TGTGCCATCAGTGAGCAACAGGTCCTTGGGGAGCTGTTTTTT. This chain links TRBV10-3 with TRBJ2-2; possible D gene TRBD1, 5 bases. CDR3 length: 14 amino acids. V was trimmed by 2 bases and J by 8 bases, leaving 12 bases between them. CDR1 and CDR2 (germline): ENHRY, SYGVKD.

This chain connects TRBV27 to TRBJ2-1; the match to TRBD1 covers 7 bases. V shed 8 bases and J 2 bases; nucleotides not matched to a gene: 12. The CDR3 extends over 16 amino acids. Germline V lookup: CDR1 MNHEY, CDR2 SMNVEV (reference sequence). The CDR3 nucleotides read TGTGCCAGCGGTACACAGGGGACGATGCCCTACAATGAGCAGTTCTTC. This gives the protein CASGTQGTMPYNEQFF.

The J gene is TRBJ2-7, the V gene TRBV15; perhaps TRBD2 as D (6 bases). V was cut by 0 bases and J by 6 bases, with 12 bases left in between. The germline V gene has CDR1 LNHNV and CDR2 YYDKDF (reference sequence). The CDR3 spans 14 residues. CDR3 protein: CATSRDHGGGEQYF. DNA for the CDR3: TGTGCCACCAGCAGAGATCATGGGGGAGGCGAGCAGTACTTC.

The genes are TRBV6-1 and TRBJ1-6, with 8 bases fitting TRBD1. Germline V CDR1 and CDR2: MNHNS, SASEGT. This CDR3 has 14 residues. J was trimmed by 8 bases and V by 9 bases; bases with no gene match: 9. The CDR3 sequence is CASGRGTGYSPLHF. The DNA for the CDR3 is TGTGCCAGTGGACGGGGGACAGGCTATTCACCCCTCCACTTT.

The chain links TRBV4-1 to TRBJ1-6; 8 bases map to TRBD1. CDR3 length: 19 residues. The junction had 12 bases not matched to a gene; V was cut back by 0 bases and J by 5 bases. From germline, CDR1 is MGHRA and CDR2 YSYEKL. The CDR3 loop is CASSQDLQGASWNNSPLHF. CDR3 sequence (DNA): TGCGCCAGCAGCCAAGACCTCCAGGGGGCGAGTTGGAATAATTCACCCCTCCACTTT.

The CDR3 DNA sequence: TGTGCCAGCAGCCACGTAAAGACAGGGCGATACGAGCAGTACTTC. It codes for CASSHVKTGRYEQYF. The V call is TRBV11-3, the J call TRBJ2-7, with 7 bases fitting TRBD1. V shed 5 bases, J shed 4 bases, and the junction held 11 bases outside the gene matches. Germline CDR1 is SGHNT and CDR2 is YENEEA. The CDR3 consists of 15 residues.

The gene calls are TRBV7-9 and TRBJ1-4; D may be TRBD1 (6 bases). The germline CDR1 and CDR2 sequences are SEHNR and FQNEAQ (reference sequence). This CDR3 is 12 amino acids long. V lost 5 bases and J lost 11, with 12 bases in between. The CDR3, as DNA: TGTGCCAGCAGCCCTCAGGGGCGGAAACTGTTTTTT. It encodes CASSPQGRKLFF.

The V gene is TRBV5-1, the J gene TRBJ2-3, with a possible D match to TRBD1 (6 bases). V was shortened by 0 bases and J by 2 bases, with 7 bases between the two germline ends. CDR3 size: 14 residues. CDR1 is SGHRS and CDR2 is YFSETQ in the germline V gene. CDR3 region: CASSLDRVTDTQYF. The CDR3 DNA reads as TGCGCCAGCAGCTTGGACAGGGTCACAGATACGCAGTATTTT.

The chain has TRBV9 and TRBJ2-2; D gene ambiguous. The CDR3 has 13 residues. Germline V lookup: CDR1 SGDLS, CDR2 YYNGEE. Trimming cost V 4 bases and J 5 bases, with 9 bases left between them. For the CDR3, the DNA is TGTGCCAGCAGCACCACGCGGACCGGGGAGCTGTTTTTT. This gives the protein CASSTTRTGELFF.

In DNA, the CDR3 is TGTGCCAGCAGCTTCGGACAGGGTACATATGGCTACACCTTC. This sequence encodes CASSFGQGTYGYTF. This chain uses TRBV11-2 with TRBJ1-2; 8 bases map to TRBD1. The V segment lost 3 bases and the J segment 5 bases; nucleotides outside the gene matches: 5. Germline values: CDR1 SGHAT, CDR2 FQNNGV. This CDR3 spans 14 amino acids.

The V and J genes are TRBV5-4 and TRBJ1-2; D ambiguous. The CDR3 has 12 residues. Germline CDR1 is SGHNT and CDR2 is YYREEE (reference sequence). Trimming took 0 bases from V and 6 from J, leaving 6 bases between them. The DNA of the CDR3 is TGTGCCAGCAGCTTGGCTCTAGATGGCTACACCTTC. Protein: CASSLALDGYTF.

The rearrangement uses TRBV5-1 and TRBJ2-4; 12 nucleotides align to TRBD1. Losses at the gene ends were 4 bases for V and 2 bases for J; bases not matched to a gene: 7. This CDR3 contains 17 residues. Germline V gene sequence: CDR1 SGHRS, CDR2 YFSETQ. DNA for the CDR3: TGCGCCAGCAGCGGGACAGGGGGCGAAAATCCCAAAAACATTCAGTACTTC. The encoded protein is CASSGTGGENPKNIQYF. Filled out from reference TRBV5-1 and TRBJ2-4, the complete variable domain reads KAGVTQTPRYLIKTRGQQVTLSCSPISGHRSVSWYQQTPGQGLQFLFEYFSETQRNKGNFPGRFSGRQFSNSRSEMNVSTLELGDSALYLCASSGTGGENPKNIQYFGAGTRLSVL.

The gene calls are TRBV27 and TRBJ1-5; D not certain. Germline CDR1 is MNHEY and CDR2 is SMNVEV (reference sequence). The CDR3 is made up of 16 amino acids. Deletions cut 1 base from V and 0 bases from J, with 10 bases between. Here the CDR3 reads CASSLFRPSSNQPQHF. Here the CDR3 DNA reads TGTGCCAGCAGTTTATTCAGGCCTTCTAGCAATCAGCCCCAGCATTTT.

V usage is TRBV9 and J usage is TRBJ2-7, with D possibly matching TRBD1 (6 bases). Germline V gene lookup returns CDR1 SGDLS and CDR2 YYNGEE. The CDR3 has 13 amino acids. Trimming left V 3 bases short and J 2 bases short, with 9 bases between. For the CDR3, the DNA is TGTGCCAGCAGCGGTACAGGGACCTACGAGCAGTACTTC. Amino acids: CASSGTGTYEQYF. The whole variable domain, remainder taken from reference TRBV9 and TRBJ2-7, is DSGVTQTPKHLITATGQRVTLRCSPRSGDLSVYWYQQSLDQGLQFLIQYYNGEERAKGNILERFSAQQFPDLHSELNLSSLELGDSALYFCASSGTGTYEQYFGPGTRLTVT.

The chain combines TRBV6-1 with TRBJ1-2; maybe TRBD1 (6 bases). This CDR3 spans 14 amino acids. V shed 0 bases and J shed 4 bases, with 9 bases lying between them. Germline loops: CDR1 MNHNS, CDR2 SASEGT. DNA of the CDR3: TGTGCCAGCAGTGAAGCCAGGGGCAGCTATGGCTACACCTTC. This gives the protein CASSEARGSYGYTF.

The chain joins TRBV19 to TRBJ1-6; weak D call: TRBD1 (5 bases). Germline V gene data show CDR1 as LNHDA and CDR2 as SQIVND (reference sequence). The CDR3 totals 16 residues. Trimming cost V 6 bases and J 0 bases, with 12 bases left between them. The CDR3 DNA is TGTGCCAGTAGGGGGCCGGAAAGCTCCTATAATTCACCCCTCCACTTT. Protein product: CASRGPESSYNSPLHF.

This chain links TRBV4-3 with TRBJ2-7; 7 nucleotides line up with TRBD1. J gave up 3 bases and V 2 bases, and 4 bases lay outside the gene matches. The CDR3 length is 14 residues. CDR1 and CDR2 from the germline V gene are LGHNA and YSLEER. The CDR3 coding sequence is TGCGCCAGCAGCCAATTACCAGGGGGCTACGAGCAGTACTTC. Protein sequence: CASSQLPGGYEQYF.

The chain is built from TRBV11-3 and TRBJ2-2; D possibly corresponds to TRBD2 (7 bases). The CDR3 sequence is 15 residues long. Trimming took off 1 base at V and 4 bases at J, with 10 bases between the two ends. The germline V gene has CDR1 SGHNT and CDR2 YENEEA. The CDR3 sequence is CASSLGGGGTGELFF. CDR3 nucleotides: TGTGCCAGCAGCTTAGGGGGAGGGGGCACCGGGGAGCTGTTTTTT. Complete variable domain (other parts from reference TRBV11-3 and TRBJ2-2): EAGVVQSPRYKIIEKKQPVAFWCNPISGHNTLYWYLQNLGQGPELLIRYENEEAVDDSQLPKDRFSAERLKGVDSTLKIQPAELGDSAVYLCASSLGGGGTGELFFGEGSRLTVL.

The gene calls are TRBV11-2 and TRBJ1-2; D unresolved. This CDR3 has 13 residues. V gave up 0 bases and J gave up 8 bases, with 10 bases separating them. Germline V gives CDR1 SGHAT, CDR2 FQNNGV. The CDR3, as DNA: TGTGCCAGCAGCTTAGATCAAGGGAGAGGCTACACCTTC. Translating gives CASSLDQGRGYTF.

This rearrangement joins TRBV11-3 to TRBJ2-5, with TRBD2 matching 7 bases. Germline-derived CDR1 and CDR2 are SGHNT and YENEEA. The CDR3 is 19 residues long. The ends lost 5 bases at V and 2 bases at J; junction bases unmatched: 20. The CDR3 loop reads CASSQNNLRGGSGQETQYF. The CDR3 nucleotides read TGTGCCAGCAGCCAAAATAATCTCCGAGGTGGTAGCGGGCAAGAGACCCAGTACTTC. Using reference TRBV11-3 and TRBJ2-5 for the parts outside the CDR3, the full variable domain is EAGVVQSPRYKIIEKKQPVAFWCNPISGHNTLYWYLQNLGQGPELLIRYENEEAVDDSQLPKDRFSAERLKGVDSTLKIQPAELGDSAVYLCASSQNNLRGGSGQETQYFGPGTRLLVL.

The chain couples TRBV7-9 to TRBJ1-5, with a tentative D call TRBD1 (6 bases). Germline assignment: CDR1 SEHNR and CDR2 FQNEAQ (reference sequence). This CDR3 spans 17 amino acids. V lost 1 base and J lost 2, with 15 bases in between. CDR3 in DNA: TGTGCCAGCAGCTTAGTCTTGGCAGGGGAAGGCAATCAGCCCCAGCATTTT. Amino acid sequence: CASSLVLAGEGNQPQHF.

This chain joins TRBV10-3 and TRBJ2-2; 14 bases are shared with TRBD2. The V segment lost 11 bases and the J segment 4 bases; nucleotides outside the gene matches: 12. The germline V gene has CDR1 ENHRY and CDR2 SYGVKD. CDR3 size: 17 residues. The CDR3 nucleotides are TGTGCCGCCAAGGGACTAGCGGGAGATTGGGGCACCGGGGAGCTGTTTTTT. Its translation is CAAKGLAGDWGTGELFF.